Given below is one T cell receptor (beta chain) in context. The lymph nodes were axillary draining lymph nodes from breast cancer patients. TCRdb analysed the multiplex PCR reads with MiXCR anew, one entry per CDR3 protein. Of roughly 260,000 distinct CDR3 sequences listed, 30% were seen once; the top ten hold roughly 1.1%. This entry belongs to a study of breast tumors, draining lymph nodes, adjacent tissues. The CDR3 contains 13 residues. V was pared by 3 bases and J by 7 bases, with 13 bases between. The germline gives CDR1 GTSNPN, CDR2 SVGIG (reference sequence). Sequenced input: axillary lymph node tissue. The clonotype originates from a female donor with breast cancer. Some clones in this sample may be carry-over from other donors' samples. The chain recombines TRBV30 with TRBJ1-5; D may be TRBD1 (6 bases). As DNA, the CDR3 is TGTGCCTGGAGCGAAGGGGGGAAACAGCCCCAGCATTTT. This sequence encodes CAWSEGGKQPQHF.